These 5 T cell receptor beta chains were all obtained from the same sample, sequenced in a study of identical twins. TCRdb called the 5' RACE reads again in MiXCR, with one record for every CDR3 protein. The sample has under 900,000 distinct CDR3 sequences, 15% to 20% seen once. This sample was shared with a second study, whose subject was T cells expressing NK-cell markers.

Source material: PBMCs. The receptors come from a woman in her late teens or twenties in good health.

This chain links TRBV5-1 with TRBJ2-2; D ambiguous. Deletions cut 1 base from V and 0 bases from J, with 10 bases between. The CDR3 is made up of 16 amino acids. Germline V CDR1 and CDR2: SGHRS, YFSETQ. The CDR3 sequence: CASSLPETSNTGELFF. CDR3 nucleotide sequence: TGCGCCAGCAGCTTGCCTGAGACTTCGAACACCGGGGAGCTGTTTTTT.

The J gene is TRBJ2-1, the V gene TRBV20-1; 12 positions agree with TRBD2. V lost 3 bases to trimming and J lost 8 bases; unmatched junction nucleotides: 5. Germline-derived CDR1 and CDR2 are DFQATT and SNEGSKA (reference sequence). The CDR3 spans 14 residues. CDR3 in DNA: TGCAGTGCTAGGTCCCTAGCGGGAGGGGATGAGCAGTTCTTC. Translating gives CSARSLAGGDEQFF.

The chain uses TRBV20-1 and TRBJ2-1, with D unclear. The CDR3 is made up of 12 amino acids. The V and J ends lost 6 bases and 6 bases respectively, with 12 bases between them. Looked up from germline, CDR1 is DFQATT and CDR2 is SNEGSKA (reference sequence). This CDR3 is CSATDGRNEQFF. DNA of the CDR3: TGCAGTGCGACGGACGGCCGCAATGAGCAGTTCTTC.

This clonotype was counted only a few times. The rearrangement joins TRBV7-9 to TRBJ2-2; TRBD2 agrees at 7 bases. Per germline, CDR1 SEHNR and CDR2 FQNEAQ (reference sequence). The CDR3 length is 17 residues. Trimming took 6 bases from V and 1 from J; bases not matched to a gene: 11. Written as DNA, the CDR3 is TGTGCCAGCAGATCAAAAGCGGGGAAAATGAACACCGGGGAGCTGTTTTTT. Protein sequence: CASRSKAGKMNTGELFF.

The DNA of the CDR3 is TGCAGCGTTACGAGGGGCTCCTACGAGCAGTACTTC. It yields the protein CSVTRGSYEQYF. The chain uses TRBV29-1 and TRBJ2-7; D may match TRBD1 or TRBD2 (5 bases each). V was cut by 5 bases and J by 0 bases, with 8 bases left in between. CDR1 SQVTM and CDR2 ANQGSEA come from the germline V gene. CDR3 length: 12 residues.